These T cell receptor beta chains were read from a single sample in a study of CD8+ T cells in alopecia areata. Clones were read by immunoSEQ multiplex PCR, and TCRdb kept only the in-frame ones, dropping some. The sample records around 300,000 clones, about 62% being singletons. The material sequenced was CD4+ T cells sorted from blood, taken around week 54, from a patient treated with tofacitinib. Every receptor here comes from a human donor with alopecia areata. Both conserved end residues are part of each CDR3. Fields, in order: V gene, D gene, clone size, J gene, CDR3 DNA, CDR3 protein. D genes are given only for firm matches. Part of the rows lack a size; the others show once, few, many or a class for expanded clones.

V: TRBV5-6; D: -; size: -; J: TRBJ1-2; DNA: TGTGCCAGCAGCTTGACACTGGGTGGCTACACCTTC; CDR3: CASSLTLGGYTF
V: TRBV5-6; D: -; size: few; J: TRBJ1-5; DNA: TGTGCCAGCAACCAGGTTTCTAATCAGCCCCAGCATTTT; CDR3: CASNQVSNQPQHF
V: TRBV7-8; D: -; size: -; J: TRBJ2-7; DNA: TGTGCCAGCAGCCCCCGAGCAGTTGGGAACTACGAGCAGTACTTC; CDR3: CASSPRAVGNYEQYF
V: TRBV14; D: -; size: -; J: TRBJ1-6; DNA: TGTGCCAGCAGCCAAGGGGGTCGTTCACCCCTCCACTTT; CDR3: CASSQGGRSPLHF
V: TRBV9; D: -; size: -; J: TRBJ1-2; DNA: TGTGCCAGCAGCGCGGGGGAGGGCTATGGCTACACCTTC; CDR3: CASSAGEGYGYTF
V: TRBV7-3; D: -; size: few; J: TRBJ2-1; DNA: TGTGCCAGCAGCTTACTGGCGGCGGGGCCTTTTAATGAGCAGTTCTTC; CDR3: CASSLLAAGPFNEQFF
V: TRBV29-1; D: -; size: -; J: TRBJ2-1; DNA: TGCAGCGTTGTGTCGCCAGACTCCTACAATGAGCAGTTCTTC; CDR3: CSVVSPDSYNEQFF
V: TRBV5-6; D: -; size: few; J: TRBJ2-1; DNA: TGTGCCAGCAGCTTGGCCCAGGGTAGAGATGAGCAGTTCTTC; CDR3: CASSLAQGRDEQFF
V: TRBV6-5; D: -; size: -; J: TRBJ1-1; DNA: TGTGCCAGCCAAATAAAGGGGTTAACTGAAGCTTTCTTT; CDR3: CASQIKGLTEAFF
V: TRBV18; D: TRBD1; size: -; J: TRBJ2-7; DNA: TGTGCCAGCTCACCACAGGGGGCAAGGCACGAGCAGTACTTC; CDR3: CASSPQGARHEQYF
V: TRBV27; D: -; size: -; J: TRBJ2-2; DNA: TGTGCCAGCAGTTTCAGTCCGAGCACCGGGGAGCTGTTTTTT; CDR3: CASSFSPSTGELFF
V: TRBV29-1; D: TRBD1; size: -; J: TRBJ1-1; DNA: TGCAGCGTCATTGCTAGGACAGGGGGATCGACTGAAGCTTTCTTT; CDR3: CSVIARTGGSTEAFF
V: TRBV5-1; D: -; size: -; J: TRBJ2-3; DNA: TGCGCCAGCAGCCCTGGACAGAACACAGATACGCAGTATTTT; CDR3: CASSPGQNTDTQYF
V: TRBV6-1; D: -; size: -; J: TRBJ1-5; DNA: TGTGCCATCAACCCGGATAGCAATCAGCCCCAGCATTTT; CDR3: CAINPDSNQPQHF
V: TRBV4-3; D: -; size: -; J: TRBJ2-4; DNA: TGCGCCAGCAGCCAGACGGTGGCCAAAAACATTCAGTACTTC; CDR3: CASSQTVAKNIQYF
V: TRBV5-6; D: -; size: -; J: TRBJ2-1; DNA: TGTGCCAGCAGCCTAGGAGCCGGACTCTCCTACAATGAGCAGTTCTTC; CDR3: CASSLGAGLSYNEQFF
V: TRBV30; D: -; size: -; J: TRBJ1-6; DNA: TGTGCCTGGAGTATTTATGGGGACGCCCTCGGGAATTCACCCCTCCACTTT; CDR3: CAWSIYGDALGNSPLHF
V: TRBV14; D: -; size: -; J: TRBJ2-2; DNA: TGTGCCAGCAGCCAGCCGGCAGGCAACCTGAACACCGGGGAGCTGTTTTTT; CDR3: CASSQPAGNLNTGELFF
V: TRBV9; D: -; size: -; J: TRBJ1-6; DNA: TGTGCCAGCAGCTCCGTACACGGCTTGGGGTCACCCCTCCACTTT; CDR3: CASSSVHGLGSPLHF
V: TRBV29-1; D: TRBD2; size: -; J: TRBJ2-1; DNA: TGCAGCGTGCCAGGGAGGGCTGAGCAGTTCTTC; CDR3: CSVPGRAEQFF
V: TRBV5-1; D: -; size: -; J: TRBJ2-3; DNA: TGCGCCAGCAGCCTACAGTACACAGATACGCAGTATTTT; CDR3: CASSLQYTDTQYF
V: TRBV9; D: -; size: -; J: TRBJ2-5; DNA: TGTGCCAGCAGCGTAGCTCAGGGAAACTACCAAGAGACCCAGTACTTC; CDR3: CASSVAQGNYQETQYF
V: TRBV7-2; D: -; size: -; J: TRBJ1-6; DNA: TGTGCCAGCAGCTTAGGGCAGGCTAATAATTCACCCCTCCACTTT; CDR3: CASSLGQANNSPLHF
V: TRBV6-1; D: -; size: -; J: TRBJ2-1; DNA: TGTGCCATCAGATGGGGCTCCTACAATGAGCAGTTCTTC; CDR3: CAIRWGSYNEQFF
V: TRBV11-2; D: -; size: -; J: TRBJ2-1; DNA: TGTGCCAGCAGCTCTCTCGGGATCTACAATGAGCAGTTCTTC; CDR3: CASSSLGIYNEQFF
V: TRBV27; D: TRBD1; size: -; J: TRBJ2-4; DNA: TGTGCCAGCAGTTTATCTCGAGACAGGGACAGGGACATTCAGTACTTC; CDR3: CASSLSRDRDRDIQYF
V: TRBV30; D: TRBD1; size: -; J: TRBJ1-2; DNA: TGTGCCTGGGGACAGGGTAATTATGGCTACACCTTC; CDR3: CAWGQGNYGYTF
V: TRBV20-1; D: -; size: -; J: TRBJ1-2; DNA: TGCAGTGCTAGATGGGGGTATGGCTACACCTTC; CDR3: CSARWGYGYTF
V: TRBV5-6; D: TRBD2; size: -; J: TRBJ2-1; DNA: TGTGCCAGCAGCGCGGGCCCAATCCCGGGACTAGCTGGATACAATGAGCAGTTCTTC; CDR3: CASSAGPIPGLAGYNEQFF
V: TRBV2; D: -; size: -; J: TRBJ2-1; DNA: TGTGCCAGCAGTGGGGGGCAGACCCTTCGCAATGAGCAGTTCTTC; CDR3: CASSGGQTLRNEQFF
V: TRBV6-6; D: -; size: -; J: TRBJ2-7; DNA: TGTGCCAGCAAGAGGACTCTCCGGTACGAGCAGTACTTC; CDR3: CASKRTLRYEQYF
V: TRBV7-3; D: TRBD1; size: many; J: TRBJ2-3; DNA: TGTGCCAGCAGCCCTGGACAGGGAATAGATACGCAGTATTTT; CDR3: CASSPGQGIDTQYF
V: TRBV30; D: -; size: -; J: TRBJ1-1; DNA: TGTGCCTGGAGTTTTACAGCGAACACTGAAGCTTTCTTT; CDR3: CAWSFTANTEAFF
V: TRBV19; D: -; size: few; J: TRBJ1-1; DNA: TGTGCCAGTACCATCTTTGGACAGCTTGAAGCTTTCTTT; CDR3: CASTIFGQLEAFF
V: TRBV7-9; D: -; size: -; J: TRBJ1-6; DNA: TGTGCCAGCAGCCAGGGGACGGATAATTCACCCCTCCACTTT; CDR3: CASSQGTDNSPLHF
V: TRBV30; D: TRBD2; size: once; J: TRBJ2-5; DNA: TGTGCCTGGACTAGCGGCCTCGGTGGGGGGACCCAGTACTTC; CDR3: CAWTSGLGGGTQYF
V: TRBV4-1; D: -; size: -; J: TRBJ2-7; DNA: TGCGCCAGCAGCCAAGGGGCGAGCTTCTACGAGCAGTACTTC; CDR3: CASSQGASFYEQYF
V: TRBV5-6; D: -; size: few; J: TRBJ2-7; DNA: TGTGCCAGCAGCTTGGTTCCTGGGGCAGGGGAGCAGTACTTC; CDR3: CASSLVPGAGEQYF
V: TRBV9; D: TRBD2; size: -; J: TRBJ2-5; DNA: TGTGCCAGCAGCGCGGGACTAGCGGGGGCGGGCCAAGAGACCCAGTACTTC; CDR3: CASSAGLAGAGQETQYF
V: TRBV7-2; D: -; size: few; J: TRBJ1-2; DNA: TGTGCCAGCAGCTTAGGGACATCGTATGGCTACACCTTC; CDR3: CASSLGTSYGYTF
V: TRBV29-1; D: -; size: once; J: TRBJ2-7; DNA: TGCAGCGCCATCCGGGACCTGAGAACCTACGAGCAGTACTTC; CDR3: CSAIRDLRTYEQYF
V: TRBV25-1; D: -; size: -; J: TRBJ1-6; DNA: TGTGCCAGCACCTTGACGGAGCTGTATAATTCACCCCTCCACTTT; CDR3: CASTLTELYNSPLHF
V: TRBV30; D: TRBD1; size: -; J: TRBJ2-1; DNA: TGTGCCTGGAGTCGCCGGGACAGGGAGTTCTTC; CDR3: CAWSRRDREFF
V: TRBV25-1; D: -; size: few; J: TRBJ2-5; DNA: TGTGCCAGCAGTGAATTCAAAATAGGAGAGACCCAGTACTTC; CDR3: CASSEFKIGETQYF
V: TRBV14; D: -; size: -; J: TRBJ1-2; DNA: TGTGCCAGCAGCCATGGGACGGTTGGAGGCTACACCTTC; CDR3: CASSHGTVGGYTF
V: TRBV5-1; D: TRBD2; size: -; J: TRBJ2-1; DNA: TGCGCCAGCAGTAGGGGACTAGGGTGGAATGAGCAGTTCTTC; CDR3: CASSRGLGWNEQFF
V: TRBV9; D: TRBD1; size: -; J: TRBJ2-1; DNA: TGTGCCAGCAGCGTAGGGGACAGGGGTATCGATGAGCAGTTCTTC; CDR3: CASSVGDRGIDEQFF
V: TRBV7-6; D: -; size: -; J: TRBJ2-5; DNA: TGTGCCAGCAGCCAAGAGACCCAGTACTTC; CDR3: CASSQETQYF
V: TRBV5-6; D: -; size: once; J: TRBJ2-2; DNA: TGTGCCAGCAGCCCGGGAACTAGCCCGAACACCGGGGAGCTGTTTTTT; CDR3: CASSPGTSPNTGELFF
V: TRBV6-5; D: -; size: -; J: TRBJ2-2; DNA: TGTGCCAGCAGTTACCCGGGGACTGGGGAGCTGTTTTTT; CDR3: CASSYPGTGELFF
V: TRBV23-1; D: -; size: -; J: TRBJ1-2; DNA: TGCGCCACCCGATTTGTACAGGGCTATGGCTACACCTTC; CDR3: CATRFVQGYGYTF
V: TRBV4-2; D: -; size: -; J: TRBJ2-3; DNA: TGTGCCAGCAGGTCCACAGATACGCAGTATTTT; CDR3: CASRSTDTQYF
V: TRBV30; D: TRBD1; size: -; J: TRBJ1-5; DNA: TGTGCCTGGACCGGGACAGGGGCGAGCAATCAGCCCCAGCATTTT; CDR3: CAWTGTGASNQPQHF
V: TRBV30; D: -; size: few; J: TRBJ2-2; DNA: TGTGCCTGGAGTGTAGTCGGGGAGCTGTTTTTT; CDR3: CAWSVVGELFF
V: TRBV30; D: -; size: -; J: TRBJ2-1; DNA: TGTGCCTGGAGTACCTCCTACAATGAGCAGTTCTTC; CDR3: CAWSTSYNEQFF
V: TRBV29-1; D: TRBD1; size: few; J: TRBJ2-7; DNA: TGCAGCGTCTCCGGACAGGGGGCGTACGAGCAGTACTTC; CDR3: CSVSGQGAYEQYF
V: TRBV29-1; D: -; size: -; J: TRBJ2-7; DNA: TGCAGCGTCTGGGGTTCTACCTACGAGCAGTACTTC; CDR3: CSVWGSTYEQYF
V: TRBV14; D: -; size: -; J: TRBJ2-5; DNA: TGTGCCAGCAGACTGGACACAGGAACCGGGACCCAGTACTTC; CDR3: CASRLDTGTGTQYF